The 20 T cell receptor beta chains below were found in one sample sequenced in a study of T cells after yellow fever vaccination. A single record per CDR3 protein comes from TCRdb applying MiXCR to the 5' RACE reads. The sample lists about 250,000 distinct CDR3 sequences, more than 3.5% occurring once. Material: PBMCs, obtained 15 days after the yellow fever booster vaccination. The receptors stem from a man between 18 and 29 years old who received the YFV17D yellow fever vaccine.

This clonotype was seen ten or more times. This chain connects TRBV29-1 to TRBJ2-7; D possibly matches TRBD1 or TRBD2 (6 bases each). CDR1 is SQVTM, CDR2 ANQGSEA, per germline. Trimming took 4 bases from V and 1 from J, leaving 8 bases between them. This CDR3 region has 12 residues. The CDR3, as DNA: TGCAGCGTTGTAGGGGGGTCCTACGAGCAGTACTTC. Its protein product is CSVVGGSYEQYF.

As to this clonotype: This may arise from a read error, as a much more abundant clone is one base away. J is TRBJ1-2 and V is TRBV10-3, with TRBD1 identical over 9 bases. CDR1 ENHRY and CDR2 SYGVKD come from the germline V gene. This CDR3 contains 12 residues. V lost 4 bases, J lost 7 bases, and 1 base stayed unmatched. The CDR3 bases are TGTGCCATCAGTGGGACAGGGGTTGGCTACACCTTC. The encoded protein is CAISGTGVGYTF.

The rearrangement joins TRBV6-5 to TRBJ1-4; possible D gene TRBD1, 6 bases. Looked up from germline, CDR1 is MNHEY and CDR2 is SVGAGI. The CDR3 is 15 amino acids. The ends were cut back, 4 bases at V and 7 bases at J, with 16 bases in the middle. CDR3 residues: CASSWNRAGGEKLFF. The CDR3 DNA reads TGTGCCAGCAGTTGGAACAGGGCCGGGGGTGAAAAACTGTTTTTT.

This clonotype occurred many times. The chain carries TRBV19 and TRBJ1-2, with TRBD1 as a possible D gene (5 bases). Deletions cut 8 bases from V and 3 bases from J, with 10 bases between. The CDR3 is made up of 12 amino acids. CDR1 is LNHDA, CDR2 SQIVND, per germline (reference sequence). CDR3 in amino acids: CASRRGYYGYTF. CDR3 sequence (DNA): TGTGCCAGTCGCCGGGGGTACTATGGCTACACCTTC.

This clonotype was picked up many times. The CDR3 sequence: CASSIGWGHEQFF. DNA of the CDR3: TGTGCCAGTAGTATCGGCTGGGGCCATGAGCAGTTCTTC. This chain joins TRBV19 and TRBJ2-1, with D possibly being TRBD1 (5 bases). The CDR3 covers 13 residues. CDR1 LNHDA and CDR2 SQIVND come from the germline V gene (reference sequence). V was clipped by 3 bases and J by 8 bases, with 11 bases between them.

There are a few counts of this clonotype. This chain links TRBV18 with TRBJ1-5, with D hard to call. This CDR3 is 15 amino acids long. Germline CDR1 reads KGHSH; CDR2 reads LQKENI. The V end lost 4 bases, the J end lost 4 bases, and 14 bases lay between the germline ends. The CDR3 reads CASSLRADQNQPQHF. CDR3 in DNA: TGTGCCAGCTCACTCCGAGCAGACCAAAATCAGCCCCAGCATTTT.

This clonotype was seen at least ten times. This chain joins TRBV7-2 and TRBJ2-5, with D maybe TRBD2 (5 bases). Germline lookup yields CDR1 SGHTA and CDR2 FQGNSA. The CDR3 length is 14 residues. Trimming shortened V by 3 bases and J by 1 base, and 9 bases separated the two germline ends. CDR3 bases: TGTGCCAGCAGCTTGTACGGGGTCCAAGAGACCCAGTACTTC. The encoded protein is CASSLYGVQETQYF. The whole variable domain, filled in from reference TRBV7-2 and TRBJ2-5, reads GAGVSQSPSNKVTEKGKDVELRCDPISGHTALYWYRQSLGQGLEFLIYFQGNSAPDKSGLPSDRFSAERTGGSVSTLTIQRTQQEDSAVYLCASSLYGVQETQYFGPGTRLLVL.

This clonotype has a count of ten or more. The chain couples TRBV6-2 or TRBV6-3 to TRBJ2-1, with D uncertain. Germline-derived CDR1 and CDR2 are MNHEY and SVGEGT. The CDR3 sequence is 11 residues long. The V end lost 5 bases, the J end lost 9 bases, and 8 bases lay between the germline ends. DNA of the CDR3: TGTGCCAGCAGTCCCCCAGGTGAGCAGTTCTTC. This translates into CASSPPGEQFF.

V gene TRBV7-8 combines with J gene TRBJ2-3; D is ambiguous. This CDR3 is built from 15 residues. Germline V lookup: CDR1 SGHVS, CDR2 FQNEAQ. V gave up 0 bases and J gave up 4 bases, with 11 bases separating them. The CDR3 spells CASSLAGPRADTQYF. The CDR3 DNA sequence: TGTGCCAGCAGCTTAGCGGGCCCAAGGGCAGATACGCAGTATTTT.

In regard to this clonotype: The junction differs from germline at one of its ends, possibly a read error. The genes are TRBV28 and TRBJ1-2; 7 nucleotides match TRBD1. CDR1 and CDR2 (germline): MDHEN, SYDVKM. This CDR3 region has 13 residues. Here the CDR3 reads CASSSTGVYVYTF. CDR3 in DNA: TGTGCCAGCAGTTCCACAGGGGTCTATGTCTACACCTTC.

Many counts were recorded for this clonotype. The chain's CDR3 is CATGPTGELFF. The DNA for the CDR3 is TGTGCCACGGGACCCACCGGGGAGCTGTTTTTT. The V gene is TRBV6-5, the J gene TRBJ2-2; TRBD1 or TRBD2 may be the D gene (5 bases each). V was clipped by 10 bases and J by 4 bases, with 7 bases between them. Germline V gene lookup returns CDR1 MNHEY and CDR2 SVGAGI. The CDR3 is 11 residues long.

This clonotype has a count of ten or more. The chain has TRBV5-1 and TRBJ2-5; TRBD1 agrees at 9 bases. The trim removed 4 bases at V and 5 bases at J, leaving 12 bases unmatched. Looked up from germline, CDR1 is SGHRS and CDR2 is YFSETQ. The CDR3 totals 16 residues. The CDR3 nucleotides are TGCGCCAGCAGCGCGGGACAGGGAGTGATCGCGGAGACCCAGTACTTC. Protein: CASSAGQGVIAETQYF.

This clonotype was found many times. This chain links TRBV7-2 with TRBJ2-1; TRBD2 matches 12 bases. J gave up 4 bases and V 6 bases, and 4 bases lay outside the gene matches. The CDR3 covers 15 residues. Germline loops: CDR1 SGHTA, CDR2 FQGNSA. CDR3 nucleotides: TGTGCCAGCAGTTTGACTAGCGGGGGATACAATGAGCAGTTCTTC. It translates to CASSLTSGGYNEQFF.

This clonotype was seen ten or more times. The CDR3 protein is CAWTPNLIYEQYF. CDR3 nucleotides: TGTGCCTGGACGCCCAATCTTATCTACGAGCAGTACTTC. The V call is TRBV30, the J call TRBJ2-7; no firm D call. The germline V gene encodes CDR1 GTSNPN and CDR2 SVGIG (reference sequence). Trimming removed 4 bases at V and 3 bases at J, with 13 bases between. The CDR3 sequence is 13 residues long. Full variable domain (remainder filled in from reference TRBV30 and TRBJ2-7): SQTIHQWPATLVQPVGSPLSLECTVEGTSNPNLYWYRQAAGRGLQLLFYSVGIGQISSEVPQNLSASRPQDRQFILSSKKLLLSDSGFYLCAWTPNLIYEQYFGPGTRLTVT.

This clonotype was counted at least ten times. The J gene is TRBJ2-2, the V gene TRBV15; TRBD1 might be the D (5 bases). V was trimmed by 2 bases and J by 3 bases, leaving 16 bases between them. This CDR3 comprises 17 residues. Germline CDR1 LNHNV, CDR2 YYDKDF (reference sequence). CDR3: CATSRPVGRDHTGELFF. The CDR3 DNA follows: TGTGCCACCAGCAGACCCGTAGGCAGGGATCACACCGGGGAGCTGTTTTTT. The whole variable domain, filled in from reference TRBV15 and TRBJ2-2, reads DAMVIQNPRYQVTQFGKPVTLSCSQTLNHNVMYWYQQKSSQAPKLLFHYYDKDFNNEADTPDNFQSRRPNTSFCFLDIRSPGLGDTAMYLCATSRPVGRDHTGELFFGEGSRLTVL.

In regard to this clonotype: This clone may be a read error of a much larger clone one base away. CDR3 loop: CSARDRGRSGHEQHF. The DNA for the CDR3 is TGCAGTGCCCGGGACAGGGGGCGCAGTGGTCACGAGCAGCACTTC. V gene TRBV20-1 combines with J gene TRBJ2-7, with 12 nucleotides matching TRBD1. The CDR3 consists of 15 residues. CDR1 DFQATT and CDR2 SNEGSKA come from the germline V gene (reference sequence).

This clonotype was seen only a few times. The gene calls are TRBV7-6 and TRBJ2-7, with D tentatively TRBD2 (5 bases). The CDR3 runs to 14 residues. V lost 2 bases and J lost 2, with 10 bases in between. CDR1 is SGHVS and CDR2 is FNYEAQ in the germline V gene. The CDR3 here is CASSLNTGAYEQYV. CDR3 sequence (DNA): TGTGCCAGCAGCTTAAATACCGGGGCCTACGAGCAGTACGTC.

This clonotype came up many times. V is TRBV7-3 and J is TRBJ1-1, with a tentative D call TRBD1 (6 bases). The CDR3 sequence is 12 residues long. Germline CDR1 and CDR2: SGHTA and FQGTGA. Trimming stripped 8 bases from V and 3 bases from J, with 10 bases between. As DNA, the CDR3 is TGTGCCAGCTCGGGACACTACACTGAAGCTTTCTTT. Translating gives CASSGHYTEAFF.

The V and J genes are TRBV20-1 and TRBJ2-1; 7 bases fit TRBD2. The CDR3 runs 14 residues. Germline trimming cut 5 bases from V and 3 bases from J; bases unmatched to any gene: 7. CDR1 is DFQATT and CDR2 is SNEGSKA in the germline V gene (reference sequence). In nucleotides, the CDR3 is TGCAGTGCTGGGGGGGGGTTTAACTACAATGAGCAGTTCTTC. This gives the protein CSAGGGFNYNEQFF.

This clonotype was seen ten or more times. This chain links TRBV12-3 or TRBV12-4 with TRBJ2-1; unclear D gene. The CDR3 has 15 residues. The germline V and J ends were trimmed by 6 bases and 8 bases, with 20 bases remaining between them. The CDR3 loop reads CASSQGSQLVHEQFF. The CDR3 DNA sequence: TGTGCCAGCAGCCAAGGGTCACAGCTGGTCCATGAGCAGTTCTTC.